A selection of T cell receptor beta chains follows, all from one sample in a study of blood T cell repertoires in COVID-19. Sequenced by immunoSEQ multiplex PCR; TCRdb stores in-frame clones only, minus some. The sample shows approximately 220,000 clones, 85% to 90% of them seen only once. The sequencing sample was made of peripheral blood. These receptors were obtained from a man aged 45-60 years with acute or convalescent COVID-19. Each CDR3 is given with its conserved first and last residue. A D gene is named only where the DNA matches it firmly. The listing skips clone size in some rows; elsewhere it reads once, few, many or a size class.

clone_size j_call v_call d_call cdr3_nt cdr3_aa
few TRBJ2-5 TRBV4-1 NA TGCGCCAGCAGCCAGACCGGACAGGAGGGGGAGACCCAGTACTTC CASSQTGQEGETQYF
NA TRBJ1-2 TRBV5-1 TRBD1 TGCGCCAGCAGCTCGGACAGGGGTTATGGCTACACCTTC CASSSDRGYGYTF
NA TRBJ2-7 TRBV18 NA TGTGCCAGCTCACCACCGGCCGGGTTCTCCTACGAGCAGTACTTC CASSPPAGFSYEQYF
NA TRBJ1-4 TRBV5-1 NA TGCGCCAGCAGCTTGGGCAGGGGAAATGAAAAACTGTTTTTT CASSLGRGNEKLFF
NA TRBJ1-1 TRBV2 NA TGTGCCAGCAGCCCCCAAGGACAGTCCAACACTGAAGCTTTCTTT CASSPQGQSNTEAFF
few TRBJ1-2 TRBV7-9 NA TGTGCCAGCAGCTGGGGCGTGGGGTCCAGCGATGGCTACACCTTC CASSWGVGSSDGYTF
NA TRBJ1-5 TRBV27 NA TGTGCCAGCTCCAGAGAGGGGAGGGATCAGCCCCAGCATTTT CASSREGRDQPQHF
NA TRBJ1-2 TRBV7-9 TRBD1 TGTGCCAGCAGCCCCGAGGGACAGGGTAACTATGGCTACACCTTC CASSPEGQGNYGYTF
NA TRBJ1-2 TRBV10-3 NA TGTGCCATCAGTGAGCAGGTGGCCCTGGGCTATGGCTACACCTTC CAISEQVALGYGYTF
NA TRBJ1-1 TRBV25-1 NA TGTGCCAGCAGTGAAGGGGAGGTAGGCGCGAACACTGAAGCTTTCTTT CASSEGEVGANTEAFF
once TRBJ1-2 TRBV25-1 NA TGTGCCAGCAGTGAAACCGGGGGGAGAGATGGCTACACCTTC CASSETGGRDGYTF
few TRBJ2-1 TRBV19 NA TGTGCCAGTAGTATGCAGACAGGATTTACCTCCTACAATGAGCAGTTCTTC CASSMQTGFTSYNEQFF
NA TRBJ1-4 TRBV5-1 NA TGCGCCAGCAGCTTGCACAGGGCAAGTAATGAAAAACTGTTTTTT CASSLHRASNEKLFF
NA TRBJ1-4 TRBV19 NA TGTGCCAGTTGTAATCGGGGGGCAGAAGGGGAAAAACTGTTTTTT CASCNRGAEGEKLFF
NA TRBJ2-5 TRBV7-9 TRBD1 TGTGCCAGCAGTCCCGGGACAGCTCAAGAGACCCAGTACTTC CASSPGTAQETQYF
NA TRBJ1-3 TRBV7-2 NA TGTGCCAGCAGCTTAGGGCAGCCAGGCTCTGGAAACACCATATATTTT CASSLGQPGSGNTIYF
NA TRBJ1-4 TRBV5-6 NA TGTGCCAGCAGCTCGGGAGCTACCCTTGAAAAACTGTTTTTT CASSSGATLEKLFF
NA TRBJ1-2 TRBV2 TRBD1 TGTGCCAGCAGTAATTCGGACAGGGGCTACACCTTC CASSNSDRGYTF
NA TRBJ1-2 TRBV14 TRBD1 TGTGCCAGCAGCGAAGGGACAGACTATGGCTACACCTTC CASSEGTDYGYTF
NA TRBJ1-1 TRBV2 TRBD1 TGTGCCAGCAGTGAAACCGGGACAGGGAGAACTGAAGCTTTCTTT CASSETGTGRTEAFF
NA TRBJ1-2 TRBV19 TRBD1 TGTGCCAGCCGCCCCCCGGGACAGGGGGATGGATTCTATGGCTACACCTTC CASRPPGQGDGFYGYTF
NA TRBJ2-1 TRBV7-6 TRBD1 TGTGCCAGCAGCCCCTTGGGACAGGGGGCGAATGAGCAGTTCTTC CASSPLGQGANEQFF
NA TRBJ1-2 TRBV10-1 TRBD1 TGCGCCAGCAGTCCGGGACAGCTACTCTATGGCTACACCTTC CASSPGQLLYGYTF
NA TRBJ1-5 TRBV27 NA TGTGCCAGCAGTTTCCGGTATAGCAATCAGCCCCAGCATTTT CASSFRYSNQPQHF
NA TRBJ1-1 TRBV7-5 NA TGTGTCAGAGGCCTCACGGGACAAGGATCCACTGAAGCTTTCTTT CVRGLTGQGSTEAFF
NA TRBJ1-2 TRBV25-1 NA TGTGCCAGCAGTGACCGGGGGGTTAATGGCTACACCTTC CASSDRGVNGYTF
NA TRBJ1-3 TRBV6-5 NA TGTGCCAGCATTGCTCCCCAGGGCTCTGGAAACACCATATATTTT CASIAPQGSGNTIYF
once TRBJ1-1 TRBV5-8 NA TGTGCCAGCAGCTTCCAGGAGAACACTGAAGCTTTCTTT CASSFQENTEAFF
once TRBJ2-5 TRBV6-5 TRBD2 TGTGCCAGCAGTTTTTCCCTGGGGACTAGGGCGGAGACCCAGTACTTC CASSFSLGTRAETQYF
NA TRBJ1-6 TRBV19 NA TGTGCCAGTAGTAGCGACAAAATTGGGAATTCACCCCTCCACTTT CASSSDKIGNSPLHF
NA TRBJ2-3 TRBV19 TRBD1 TGTGCCAGTACCGACCGCGACAGGGGCCCGCAGTATTTT CASTDRDRGPQYF
NA TRBJ1-2 TRBV27 TRBD1 TGTGCCAGCAGTCCACTGACAGGGGGCGCGGTCTATGGCTACACCTTC CASSPLTGGAVYGYTF
NA TRBJ2-2 TRBV5-6 NA TGTGCCAGCACTTTGGTTGCAGCCGGGGAGCTGTTTTTT CASTLVAAGELFF
NA TRBJ2-2 TRBV18 TRBD1 TGTGCCAGCTCACCGGGGACAGGGAACACCGGGGAGCTGTTTTTT CASSPGTGNTGELFF
NA TRBJ1-2 TRBV6-5 NA TGTGCCAGCAGGCCCAGGTCTCAGATTTATGGCTACACCTTC CASRPRSQIYGYTF
NA TRBJ1-5 TRBV5-4 TRBD1 TGTGCCAGCAGCTTTTGGTCAGGGGGCGCGAATCAGCCCCAGCATTTT CASSFWSGGANQPQHF
NA TRBJ1-2 TRBV11-2 TRBD1 TGTGCCAGCAGCCCCCCGGACAGGGGGGGCTATGGCTACACCTTC CASSPPDRGGYGYTF
NA TRBJ2-1 TRBV11-2 NA TGTGCCAGCAGCCAAGGGGGGGGACAGGTCTACAATGAGCAGTTCTTC CASSQGGGQVYNEQFF
NA TRBJ1-1 TRBV7-3 NA TGTGCCAGCAGCCCCCAGGGATCTGCGACGGCTTTCTTT CASSPQGSATAFF
once TRBJ1-6 TRBV5-6 TRBD1 TGTGCCAGCAGCTTGTTGACAGGGGGCGCCTCTTCACCCCTCCACTTT CASSLLTGGASSPLHF
few TRBJ1-1 TRBV18 NA TGTGCCAGCTCCCTGGGGGGTTTGAACACTGAAGCTTTCTTT CASSLGGLNTEAFF
NA TRBJ1-4 TRBV3-1/TRBV3-2 NA TGTGCCACGCAGGCAGCTAATGAAAAACTGTTTTTT CATQAANEKLFF
few TRBJ2-7 TRBV6-5 NA TGTGCCAGCAGGACACAGCGGGCCACCTACGAGCAGTACTTC CASRTQRATYEQYF
once TRBJ2-7 TRBV5-1 TRBD1 TGCGCCAGCAGCTCAGGACAGGGGGTATTCTACGAGCAGTACTTC CASSSGQGVFYEQYF
NA TRBJ1-1 TRBV25-1 NA TGTGCCAGCAGCGCATCAAGTGGGGGGGAAGCTTTCTTT CASSASSGGEAFF
NA TRBJ1-6 TRBV9 NA TGTGCCAGCAGCGTAGATCAGGGGTCCGCCTATAATTCACCCCTCCACTTT CASSVDQGSAYNSPLHF
NA TRBJ1-1 TRBV5-6 NA TGTGCCAGCAGCTTGTTGGGGAGGGCAGGGGCCTTGAACACTGAAGCTTTCTTT CASSLLGRAGALNTEAFF
NA TRBJ1-5 TRBV6-5 NA TGTGCCAGCAGTCTAGACAGTCATAGCAATCAGCCCCAGCATTTT CASSLDSHSNQPQHF
NA TRBJ1-1 TRBV14 NA TGTGCCAGCAGCCAAGATCTTCTGAACACTGAAGCTTTCTTT CASSQDLLNTEAFF
NA TRBJ1-1 TRBV28 NA TGTGCCAGCAGTTTGCCAGGGAACACTGAAGCTTTCTTT CASSLPGNTEAFF
NA TRBJ2-1 TRBV10-1 TRBD1 TGCGCCAGCAGTGCCTGGGACAGTCATCCCTACAATGAGCAGTTCTTC CASSAWDSHPYNEQFF
once TRBJ1-5 TRBV27 NA TGTGCCAGCAGTCCGTACGGGGGTATCAATCAGCCCCAGCATTTT CASSPYGGINQPQHF
once TRBJ1-1 TRBV10-3 NA TGTGCCATCAGTGAGGAACGGTTTGACACTGAAGCTTTCTTT CAISEERFDTEAFF
few TRBJ2-7 TRBV27 NA TGTGCCAGCAGCTGGGACACCAACTCCTACGAGCAGTACTTC CASSWDTNSYEQYF